This T cell receptor (beta chain) derives from a study of shared clonotypes between healthy human individuals. Points from the study as a whole: Sorted-subset samples were not fully sequenced, rarefaction indicated.

Positively selected for CCR7, the CD45RO-negative cells used as naive CD8 cells excluded terminally differentiated effector memory CD45RA+ cells. This clone has just one count. What it binds is not known. The run depth of the assay was deep. Method: immunoSEQ multiplex PCR; TCRdb's copy keeps in-frame clones and lacks some. The sample consists of approximately 2,000,000 clones, 90% to 95% of them appearing once. This CDR3 contains 17 residues. V was pared by 5 bases and J by 4 bases, with 24 bases between. Germline V gene sequence: CDR1 MDHEN, CDR2 SYDVKM. The chain carries TRBV28 and TRBJ2-7, with D perhaps matching TRBD1 or TRBD2 (5 bases each). This clonotype was obtained from a young man in good health. Some clones in this sample may be carry-over from other donors' samples. The sequenced sample was naive CD8+ T cells from PBMCs. CDR3 bases: TGTGCCAGCAGTGGCCGGGGCAGGCCCCGAGTGGAGTACGAGCAGTACTTC. It yields the protein CASSGRGRPRVEYEQYF. The full variable domain, its missing parts supplied by reference TRBV28 and TRBJ2-7, is DVKVTQSSRYLVKRTGEKVFLECVQDMDHENMFWYRQDPGLGLRLIYFSYDVKMKEKGDIPEGYSVSREKKERFSLILESASTNQTSMYLCASSGRGRPRVEYEQYFGPGTRLTVT.